This is a list of T cell receptor beta chains from one sample in a study of cytomegalovirus exposure and HLA in healthy donors. Here immunoSEQ multiplex PCR was the method, and the copy in TCRdb shows in-frame clones only, minus some. The sample holds some 87,000 clones; 79% are singletons and the top ten take approximately 20%. Sequenced input: PBMCs. The receptors were sampled from a woman aged 35 to 49 in good health and CMV-seropositive. The CDR3 runs from the conserved cysteine through the conserved F or W. Fields, in order: clone size, J gene, V gene, D gene, CDR3 DNA, CDR3 protein. The D gene is left open where the match is weak. The size entry is marked missing in some rows and otherwise reads once, few, many or a size class.

size: NA; J: TRBJ2-5; V: TRBV7-9; D: TRBD2; DNA: TGTGCCAGCAGCTTTGGGACTAGCGGGAGGGGTAGCCAAGAGACCCAGTACTTC; CDR3: CASSFGTSGRGSQETQYF
size: NA; J: TRBJ1-2; V: TRBV5-1; D: TRBD1; DNA: TGCGCCAGCAGCTTAGACAGGACAGGGGACTACACCTTC; CDR3: CASSLDRTGDYTF
size: NA; J: TRBJ2-1; V: TRBV5-6; D: NA; DNA: TGTGCCAGCAGCTGGCCCCAGGCCAGCTACAATGAGCAGTTCTTC; CDR3: CASSWPQASYNEQFF
size: few; J: TRBJ1-4; V: TRBV5-1; D: NA; DNA: TGCGCCAGCAGTCTCCAGGAGGTCGCAACTAATGAAAAACTGTTTTTT; CDR3: CASSLQEVATNEKLFF
size: NA; J: TRBJ2-7; V: TRBV27; D: NA; DNA: TGTGCCAGCAGTTTAGCGGCGGGGTCCCCCTACGAGCAGTACTTC; CDR3: CASSLAAGSPYEQYF
size: NA; J: TRBJ2-5; V: TRBV27; D: TRBD2; DNA: TGTGCCAGCTGGGGACGAGCGGGGCAAGAGACCCAGTACTTC; CDR3: CASWGRAGQETQYF
size: NA; J: TRBJ2-5; V: TRBV11-2; D: TRBD2; DNA: TGTGCCAGCAGCTTCATCACGGGAGGGTGGCAAGAGACCCAGTACTTC; CDR3: CASSFITGGWQETQYF
size: NA; J: TRBJ1-4; V: TRBV9; D: NA; DNA: TGTGCCAGCAGTCTCGGCGGGACAACTAATGAAAAACTGTTTTTT; CDR3: CASSLGGTTNEKLFF
size: few; J: TRBJ1-1; V: TRBV7-2; D: TRBD1; DNA: TGTGCCAGCAGCTTGACAGGGAAGGTAGCTTTCTTT; CDR3: CASSLTGKVAFF
size: NA; J: TRBJ2-3; V: TRBV10-3; D: TRBD2; DNA: TGTGCCACGAAAACCCGTGCGCGGGGGGGAGACAGTAGCACAGATACGCAGTATTTT; CDR3: CATKTRARGGDSSTDTQYF
size: NA; J: TRBJ2-7; V: TRBV28; D: TRBD2; DNA: TGTGCCAGCAGTTTTGGGACTAGCGGGTACGAGCAGTACTTC; CDR3: CASSFGTSGYEQYF
size: NA; J: TRBJ1-2; V: TRBV6-1; D: NA; DNA: TGTGCCACCATGAGAACAGTCTATGGCTACACCTTC; CDR3: CATMRTVYGYTF
size: NA; J: TRBJ2-5; V: TRBV7-9; D: TRBD1; DNA: TGTGCCAGCAGCGTGGGACAGGCGATGGAGACCCAGTACTTC; CDR3: CASSVGQAMETQYF
size: NA; J: TRBJ1-2; V: TRBV10-3; D: NA; DNA: TGTGCCATCAGAGCCGAGATGGGAGGCAGTGACTATGGCTACACCTTC; CDR3: CAIRAEMGGSDYGYTF
size: NA; J: TRBJ1-5; V: TRBV5-1; D: NA; DNA: TGCGCCAGCAGCTTAACAGGGCAGTCGGTTCAGCCCCAGCATTTT; CDR3: CASSLTGQSVQPQHF
size: NA; J: TRBJ2-7; V: TRBV14; D: NA; DNA: TGTGCCAGCACCCTCAGTGGCGGCAGCGAGCAGTACTTC; CDR3: CASTLSGGSEQYF
size: NA; J: TRBJ2-7; V: TRBV5-4; D: NA; DNA: TGTGCCAGCAGCTTGTGGAGTAACGAGCAGTACTTC; CDR3: CASSLWSNEQYF
size: NA; J: TRBJ2-7; V: TRBV30; D: TRBD2; DNA: TGTGCCTGGAGTGGAGGAGCGGGGACCCTCTACGAGCAGTACTTC; CDR3: CAWSGGAGTLYEQYF
size: NA; J: TRBJ1-3; V: TRBV15; D: TRBD1; DNA: TGTGCCATCACCGAAACCAAGACAGGGCGGGGTGGAAACACCATATATTTT; CDR3: CAITETKTGRGGNTIYF
size: NA; J: TRBJ1-1; V: TRBV11-3; D: TRBD1; DNA: TGTGCCAGCAGCCGGCCCGGGGGACAGTTGAACACTGAAGCTTTCTTT; CDR3: CASSRPGGQLNTEAFF
size: NA; J: TRBJ2-7; V: TRBV6-1; D: NA; DNA: TGTGCCAGTACAGGCCCTCCCTCCTACGAGCAGTACTTC; CDR3: CASTGPPSYEQYF
size: once; J: TRBJ2-3; V: TRBV19; D: NA; DNA: TGTGCCAGTAGTATTACTCCCAGCACAGATACGCAGTATTTT; CDR3: CASSITPSTDTQYF
size: once; J: TRBJ1-5; V: TRBV6-5; D: TRBD1; DNA: TGTGCCAGCAGGACCGGGACAGGGGTAAATCAGCCCCAGCATTTT; CDR3: CASRTGTGVNQPQHF
size: NA; J: TRBJ1-2; V: TRBV6-5; D: TRBD1; DNA: TGTGCCAGCAGTTACGAGGGGGCTCTCACTAACTATGGCTACACCTTC; CDR3: CASSYEGALTNYGYTF
size: few; J: TRBJ2-1; V: TRBV27; D: NA; DNA: TGTGCCAGCAGTCCGTGGTCGGGTTGGGACAATGAGCAGTTCTTC; CDR3: CASSPWSGWDNEQFF
size: NA; J: TRBJ2-1; V: TRBV15; D: TRBD2; DNA: TGTGCCACCAGCAGAACGCTAGCGGGAGAGAATGAGCAGTTCTTC; CDR3: CATSRTLAGENEQFF
size: NA; J: TRBJ2-1; V: TRBV14; D: TRBD2; DNA: TGTGCCAGCAGCCAAGTCAGGAGCGGGGGGCCCTTGTTCTTC; CDR3: CASSQVRSGGPLFF
size: NA; J: TRBJ2-1; V: TRBV6-5; D: TRBD2; DNA: TGTGCCAGCAGGTGGATTAGCGGGGGGGCCACTGAGCAGTTCTTC; CDR3: CASRWISGGATEQFF
size: NA; J: TRBJ1-5; V: TRBV4-1; D: NA; DNA: TGCGCCAGCAGCCAAGAGTTACAGGGTTTGGGTCAGCCCCAGCATTTT; CDR3: CASSQELQGLGQPQHF
size: NA; J: TRBJ1-5; V: TRBV19; D: TRBD1; DNA: TGTGCCAGTAGTATAGATCTCGACAGGGTGAGGTCCCAGCATTTT; CDR3: CASSIDLDRVRSQHF
size: NA; J: TRBJ2-3; V: TRBV5-1; D: TRBD2; DNA: TGCGCCAGCAGCTTCGGAGCTAGCGGGGGCGCCGGGGGAGATACGCAGTATTTT; CDR3: CASSFGASGGAGGDTQYF
size: NA; J: TRBJ2-2; V: TRBV4-2; D: NA; DNA: TGTGCCAGCAGCCAAGCGGACTTGCCGGGGGAGCTGTTTTTT; CDR3: CASSQADLPGELFF
size: NA; J: TRBJ2-1; V: TRBV15; D: TRBD2; DNA: TGTGCCACCAGCGGAAGACTAGCGGATAAAGATGAGCAGTTCTTC; CDR3: CATSGRLADKDEQFF
size: NA; J: TRBJ1-5; V: TRBV6-1; D: NA; DNA: TGTGCCAGCAGCCAACAATGGGAGGGAGATCAGCCCCAGCATTTT; CDR3: CASSQQWEGDQPQHF
size: NA; J: TRBJ2-1; V: TRBV7-9; D: TRBD1; DNA: TGTGCCAGCAGCCTTGGGACAGGGGTAAATGAGCAGTTCTTC; CDR3: CASSLGTGVNEQFF
size: NA; J: TRBJ1-1; V: TRBV5-1; D: NA; DNA: TGCGCCAGCAGCTTGGGAGGTTCGGGTTGGTTGAACACTGAAGCTTTCTTT; CDR3: CASSLGGSGWLNTEAFF
size: NA; J: TRBJ1-1; V: TRBV29-1; D: NA; DNA: TGCAGCGTTGCGGTAGGACGAGGGTGGGGCACTGAAGCTTTCTTT; CDR3: CSVAVGRGWGTEAFF
size: NA; J: TRBJ1-6; V: TRBV6-1; D: TRBD1; DNA: TGCGCCAGCAGTGAACGAAGGACAGGGGGCTATTCACCCCTCCACTTT; CDR3: CASSERRTGGYSPLHF
size: NA; J: TRBJ2-5; V: TRBV4-1; D: TRBD2; DNA: TGCGCCAGCAGCCAAGATAGGGCAGGGACTAGCGGGAGAGTCTGGGAGACCCAGTACTTC; CDR3: CASSQDRAGTSGRVWETQYF
size: NA; J: TRBJ1-2; V: TRBV2; D: TRBD1; DNA: TGTGCCAGCAGTCTGGGACAGGCAAGCTATGGCTACACCTTC; CDR3: CASSLGQASYGYTF
size: NA; J: TRBJ1-5; V: TRBV28; D: NA; DNA: TGTGCCAGCCTTGCACATAGCAATCAGCCCCAGCATTTT; CDR3: CASLAHSNQPQHF
size: NA; J: TRBJ1-4; V: TRBV4-1; D: NA; DNA: TGCGCCAGCAGCCAAGTCGGGGTTGAACTGTTTTTT; CDR3: CASSQVGVELFF
size: NA; J: TRBJ1-5; V: TRBV28; D: NA; DNA: TGTGCCAGCAGTTCCGGATGGGGGGACCTGGCAAATCAGCCCCAGCATTTT; CDR3: CASSSGWGDLANQPQHF